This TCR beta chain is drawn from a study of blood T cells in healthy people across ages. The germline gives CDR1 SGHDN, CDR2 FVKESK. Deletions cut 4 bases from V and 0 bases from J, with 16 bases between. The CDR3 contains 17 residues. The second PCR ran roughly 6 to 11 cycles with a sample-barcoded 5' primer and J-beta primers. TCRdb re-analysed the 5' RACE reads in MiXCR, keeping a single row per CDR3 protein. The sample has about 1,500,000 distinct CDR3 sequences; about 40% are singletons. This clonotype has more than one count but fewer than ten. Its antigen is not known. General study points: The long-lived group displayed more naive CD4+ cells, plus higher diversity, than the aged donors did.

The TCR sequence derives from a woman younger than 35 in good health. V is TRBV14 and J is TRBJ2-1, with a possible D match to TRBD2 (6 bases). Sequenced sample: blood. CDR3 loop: CASSLLGRGSSYNEQFF. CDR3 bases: TGTGCCAGCAGCCTCCTCGGACGGGGGAGCTCCTACAATGAGCAGTTCTTC.